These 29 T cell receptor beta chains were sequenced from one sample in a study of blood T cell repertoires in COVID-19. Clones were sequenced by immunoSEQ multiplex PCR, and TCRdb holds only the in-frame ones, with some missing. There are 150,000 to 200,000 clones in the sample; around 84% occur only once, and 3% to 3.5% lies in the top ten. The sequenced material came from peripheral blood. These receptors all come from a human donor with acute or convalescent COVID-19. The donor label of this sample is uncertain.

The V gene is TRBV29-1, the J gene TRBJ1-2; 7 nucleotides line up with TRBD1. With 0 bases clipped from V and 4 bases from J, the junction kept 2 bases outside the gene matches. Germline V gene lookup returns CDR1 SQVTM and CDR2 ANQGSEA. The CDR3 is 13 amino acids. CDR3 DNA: TGCAGCGTTGAAGAGACAGGGAGCTATGGCTACACCTTC. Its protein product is CSVEETGSYGYTF.

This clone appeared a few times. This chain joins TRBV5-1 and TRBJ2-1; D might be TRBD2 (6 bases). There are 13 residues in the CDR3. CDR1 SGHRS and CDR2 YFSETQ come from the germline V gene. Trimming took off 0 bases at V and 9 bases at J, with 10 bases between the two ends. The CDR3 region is CASSLEAGREQFF. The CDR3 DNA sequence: TGCGCCAGCAGCTTGGAGGCGGGGCGTGAGCAGTTCTTC.

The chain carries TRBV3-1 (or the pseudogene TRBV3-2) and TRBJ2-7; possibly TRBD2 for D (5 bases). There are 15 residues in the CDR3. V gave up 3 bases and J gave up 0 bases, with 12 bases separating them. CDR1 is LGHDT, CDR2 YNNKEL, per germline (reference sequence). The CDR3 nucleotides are TGTGCCAGCAGCCACAACGGGGTTCTCTCCTACGAGCAGTACTTC. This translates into CASSHNGVLSYEQYF.

DNA of the CDR3: TGTGCCAGCAGCTTAGATAGCAGGGCCGAGGACACCATATATTTT. This gives the protein CASSLDSRAEDTIYF. The chain links TRBV7-2 to TRBJ1-3, with D perhaps matching TRBD1 (5 bases). Per germline, CDR1 SGHTA and CDR2 FQGNSA. The length of the CDR3 is 15 residues. The V end lost 1 base, the J end lost 8 bases, and 15 bases lay between the germline ends. The whole variable domain, filled in from reference TRBV7-2 and TRBJ1-3, reads GAGVSQSPSNKVTEKGKDVELRCDPISGHTALYWYRQSLGQGLEFLIYFQGNSAPDKSGLPSDRFSAERTGGSVSTLTIQRTQQEDSAVYLCASSLDSRAEDTIYFGEGSWLTVV.

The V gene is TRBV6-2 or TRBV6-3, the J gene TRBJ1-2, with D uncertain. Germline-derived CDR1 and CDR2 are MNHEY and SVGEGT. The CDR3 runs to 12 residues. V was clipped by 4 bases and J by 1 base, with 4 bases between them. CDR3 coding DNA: TGTGCCAGCAGTTCGAGTAACTATGGCTACACCTTC. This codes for CASSSSNYGYTF.

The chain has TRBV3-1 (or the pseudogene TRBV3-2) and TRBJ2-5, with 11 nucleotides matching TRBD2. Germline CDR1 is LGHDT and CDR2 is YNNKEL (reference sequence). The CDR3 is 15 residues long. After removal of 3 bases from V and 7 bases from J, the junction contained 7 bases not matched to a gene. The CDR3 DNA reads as TGTGCCAGCAGCCATACTAGCGGGGGACTACTGACCCAGTACTTC. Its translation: CASSHTSGGLLTQYF.

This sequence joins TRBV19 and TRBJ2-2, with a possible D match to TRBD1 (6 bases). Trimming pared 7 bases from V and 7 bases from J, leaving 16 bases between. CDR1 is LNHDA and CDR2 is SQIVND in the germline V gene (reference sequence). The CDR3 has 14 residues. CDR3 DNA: TGTGCCAGTAAAAGTCAGGGGTTGGGCGGGGAGCTGTTTTTT. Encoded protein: CASKSQGLGGELFF.

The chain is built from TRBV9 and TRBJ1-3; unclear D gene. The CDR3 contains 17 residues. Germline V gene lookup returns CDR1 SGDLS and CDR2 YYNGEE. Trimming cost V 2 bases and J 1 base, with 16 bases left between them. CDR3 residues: CASSVGPGKWSGNTIYF. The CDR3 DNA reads TGTGCCAGCAGCGTCGGCCCGGGGAAATGGTCTGGAAACACCATATATTTT.

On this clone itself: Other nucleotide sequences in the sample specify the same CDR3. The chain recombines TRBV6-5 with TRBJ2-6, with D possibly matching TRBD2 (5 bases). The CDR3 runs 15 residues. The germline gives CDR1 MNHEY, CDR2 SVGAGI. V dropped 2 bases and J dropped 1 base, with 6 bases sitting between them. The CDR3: CASSYRGSGANVLTF. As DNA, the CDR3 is TGTGCCAGCAGTTACCGGGGTTCTGGGGCCAACGTCCTGACTTTC.

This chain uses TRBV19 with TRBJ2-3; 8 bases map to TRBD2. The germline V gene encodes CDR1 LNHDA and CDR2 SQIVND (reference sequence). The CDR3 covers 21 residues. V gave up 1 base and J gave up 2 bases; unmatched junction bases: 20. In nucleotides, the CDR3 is TGTGCCAGTAGTATAGGGGGCCCCACCCAACTAGCGGTTGGTTCCACAGATACGCAGTATTTT. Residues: CASSIGGPTQLAVGSTDTQYF.

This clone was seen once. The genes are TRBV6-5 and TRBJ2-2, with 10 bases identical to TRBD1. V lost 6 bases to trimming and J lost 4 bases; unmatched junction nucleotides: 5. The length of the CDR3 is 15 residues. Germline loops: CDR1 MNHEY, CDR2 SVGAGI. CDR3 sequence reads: CASSLGQGTTGELFF. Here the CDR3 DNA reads TGTGCCAGCAGCCTGGGACAGGGGACCACCGGGGAGCTGTTTTTT.

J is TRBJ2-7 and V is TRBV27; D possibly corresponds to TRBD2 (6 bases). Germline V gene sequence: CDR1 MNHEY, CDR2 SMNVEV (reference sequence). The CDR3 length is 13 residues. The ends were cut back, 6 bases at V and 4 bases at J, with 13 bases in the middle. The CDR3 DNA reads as TGTGCCAGCAGACCGGGACTGTCATACGAGCAGTACTTC. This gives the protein CASRPGLSYEQYF.

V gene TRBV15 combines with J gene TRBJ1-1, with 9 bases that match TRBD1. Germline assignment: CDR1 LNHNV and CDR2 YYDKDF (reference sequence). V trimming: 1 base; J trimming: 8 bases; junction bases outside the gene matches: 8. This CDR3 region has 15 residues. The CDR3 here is CATSRGDRAVREAFF. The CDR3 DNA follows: TGTGCCACCAGCAGAGGGGACAGGGCGGTAAGAGAAGCTTTCTTT.

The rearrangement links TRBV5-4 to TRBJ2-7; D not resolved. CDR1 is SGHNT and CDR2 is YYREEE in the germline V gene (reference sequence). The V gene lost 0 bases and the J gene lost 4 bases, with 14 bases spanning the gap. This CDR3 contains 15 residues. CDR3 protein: CASSLAGLKVYEQYF. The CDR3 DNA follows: TGTGCCAGCAGCTTGGCCGGGTTGAAAGTGTACGAGCAGTACTTC.

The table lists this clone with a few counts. CDR3 region: CASSTNRDGYTF. The DNA for the CDR3 is TGTGCCAGCAGCACCAACAGGGATGGCTACACCTTC. J is TRBJ1-2 and V is TRBV12-3 or TRBV12-4; D may be TRBD1 (6 bases). V lost 6 bases and J lost 6, with 11 bases in between. The CDR3 contains 12 residues.

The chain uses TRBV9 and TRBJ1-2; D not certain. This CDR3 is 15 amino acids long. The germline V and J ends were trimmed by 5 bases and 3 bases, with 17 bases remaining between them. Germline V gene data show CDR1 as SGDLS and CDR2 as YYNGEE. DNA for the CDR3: TGTGCCAGCAGTGCCAGGACTTCCGGGTACTATGGCTACACCTTC. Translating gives CASSARTSGYYGYTF.

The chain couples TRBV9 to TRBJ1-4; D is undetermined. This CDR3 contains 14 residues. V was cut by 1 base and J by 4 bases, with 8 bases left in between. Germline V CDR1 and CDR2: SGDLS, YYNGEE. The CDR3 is CASSVREYNEKLFF. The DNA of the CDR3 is TGTGCCAGCAGCGTACGGGAGTATAATGAAAAACTGTTTTTT.

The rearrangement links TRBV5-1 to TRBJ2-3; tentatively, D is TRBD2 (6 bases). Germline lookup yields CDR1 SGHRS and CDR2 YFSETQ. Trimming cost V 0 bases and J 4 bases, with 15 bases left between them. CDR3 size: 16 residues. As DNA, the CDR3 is TGCGCCAGCAGCTTGGCCGATCTAGCGACCGCAGATACGCAGTATTTT. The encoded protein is CASSLADLATADTQYF.

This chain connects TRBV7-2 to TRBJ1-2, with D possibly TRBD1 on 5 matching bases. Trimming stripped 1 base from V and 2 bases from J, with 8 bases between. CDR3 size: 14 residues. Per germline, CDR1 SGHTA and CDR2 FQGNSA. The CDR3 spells CASSLGSGNYGYTF. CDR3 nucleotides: TGTGCCAGCAGCTTAGGTTCAGGGAACTATGGCTACACCTTC.

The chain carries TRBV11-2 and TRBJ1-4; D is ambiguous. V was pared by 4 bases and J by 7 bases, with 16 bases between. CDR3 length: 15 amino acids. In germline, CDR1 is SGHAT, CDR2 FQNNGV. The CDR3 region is CASSYAAAASEKLFF. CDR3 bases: TGTGCCAGCAGCTACGCAGCGGCCGCCAGTGAAAAACTGTTTTTT.

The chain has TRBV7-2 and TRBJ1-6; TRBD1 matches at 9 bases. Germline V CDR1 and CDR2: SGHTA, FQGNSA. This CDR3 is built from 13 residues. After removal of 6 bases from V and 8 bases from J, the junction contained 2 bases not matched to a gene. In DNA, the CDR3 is TGTGCCAGCAGTAGGGACAGGGATTCACCCCTCCACTTT. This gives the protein CASSRDRDSPLHF.

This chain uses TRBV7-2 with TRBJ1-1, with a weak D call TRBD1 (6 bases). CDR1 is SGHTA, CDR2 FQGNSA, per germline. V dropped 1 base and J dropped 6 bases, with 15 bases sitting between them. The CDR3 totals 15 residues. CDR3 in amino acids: CASSLVPGTTSEAFF. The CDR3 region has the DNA TGTGCCAGCAGCTTAGTGCCCGGGACAACATCTGAAGCTTTCTTT. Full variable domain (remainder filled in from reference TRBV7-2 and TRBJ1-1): GAGVSQSPSNKVTEKGKDVELRCDPISGHTALYWYRQSLGQGLEFLIYFQGNSAPDKSGLPSDRFSAERTGGSVSTLTIQRTQQEDSAVYLCASSLVPGTTSEAFFGQGTRLTVV.

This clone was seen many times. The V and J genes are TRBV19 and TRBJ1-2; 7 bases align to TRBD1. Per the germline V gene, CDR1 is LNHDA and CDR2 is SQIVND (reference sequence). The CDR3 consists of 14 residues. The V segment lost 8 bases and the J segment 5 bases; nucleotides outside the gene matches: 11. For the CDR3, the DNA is TGTGCCAGTTCCACCCCAGGGGGTGCGTATGGCTACACCTTC. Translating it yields CASSTPGGAYGYTF.

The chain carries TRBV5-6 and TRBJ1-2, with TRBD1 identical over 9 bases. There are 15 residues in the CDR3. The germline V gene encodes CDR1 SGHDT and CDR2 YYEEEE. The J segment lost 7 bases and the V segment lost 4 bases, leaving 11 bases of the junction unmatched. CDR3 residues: CASSPLTGGGRGYTF. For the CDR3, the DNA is TGTGCCAGCAGCCCCTTGACAGGGGGGGGCCGTGGCTACACCTTC.

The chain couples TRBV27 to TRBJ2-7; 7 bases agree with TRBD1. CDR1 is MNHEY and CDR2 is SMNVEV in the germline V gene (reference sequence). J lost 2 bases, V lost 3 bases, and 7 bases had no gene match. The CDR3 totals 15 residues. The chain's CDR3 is CASSFGRTGPYEQYF. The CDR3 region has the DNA TGTGCCAGCAGTTTCGGGCGGACAGGCCCCTACGAGCAGTACTTC.

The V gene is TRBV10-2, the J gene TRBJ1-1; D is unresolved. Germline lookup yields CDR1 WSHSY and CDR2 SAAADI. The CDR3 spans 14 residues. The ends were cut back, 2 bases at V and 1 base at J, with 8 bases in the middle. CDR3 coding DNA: TGCGCCAGCAGTGAGGTCAGAAAGAACACTGAAGCTTTCTTT. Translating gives CASSEVRKNTEAFF.

In DNA form, the CDR3 reads TGCAGCGTGACACAGGGCACAATGAACACTGAAGCTTTCTTT. It codes for CSVTQGTMNTEAFF. The chain uses TRBV29-1 and TRBJ1-1; the D gene is possibly TRBD1 (6 bases). Germline assignment: CDR1 SQVTM and CDR2 ANQGSEA. Trimming took off 6 bases at V and 0 bases at J, with 14 bases between the two ends. CDR3 length equals 14 residues.

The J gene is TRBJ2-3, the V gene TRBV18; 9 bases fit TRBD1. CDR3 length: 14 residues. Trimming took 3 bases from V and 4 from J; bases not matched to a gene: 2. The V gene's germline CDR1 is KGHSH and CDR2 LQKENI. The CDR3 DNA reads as TGTGCCAGCTCACCTGGACAGGGGTCAGATACGCAGTATTTT. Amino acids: CASSPGQGSDTQYF.

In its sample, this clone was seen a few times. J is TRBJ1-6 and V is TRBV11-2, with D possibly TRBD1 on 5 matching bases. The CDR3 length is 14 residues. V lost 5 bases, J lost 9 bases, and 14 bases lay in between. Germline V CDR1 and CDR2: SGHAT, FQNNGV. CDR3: CASSGVVGVSPLHF. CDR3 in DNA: TGTGCCAGCAGCGGGGTGGTAGGGGTTTCACCCCTCCACTTT.